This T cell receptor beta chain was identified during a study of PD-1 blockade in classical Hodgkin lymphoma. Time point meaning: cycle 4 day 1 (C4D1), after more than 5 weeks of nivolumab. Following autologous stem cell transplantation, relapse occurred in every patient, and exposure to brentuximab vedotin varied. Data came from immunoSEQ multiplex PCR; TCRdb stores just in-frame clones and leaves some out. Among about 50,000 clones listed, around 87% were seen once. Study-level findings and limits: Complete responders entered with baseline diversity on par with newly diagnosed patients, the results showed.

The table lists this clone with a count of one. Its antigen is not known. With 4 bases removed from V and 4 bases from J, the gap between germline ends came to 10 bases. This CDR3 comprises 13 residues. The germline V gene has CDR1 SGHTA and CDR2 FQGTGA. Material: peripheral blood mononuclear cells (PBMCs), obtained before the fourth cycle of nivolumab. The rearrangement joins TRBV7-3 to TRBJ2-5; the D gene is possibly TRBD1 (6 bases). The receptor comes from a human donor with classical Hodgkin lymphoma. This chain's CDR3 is CASSSGVGETQYF. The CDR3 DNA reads TGTGCCAGCAGCTCAGGGGTTGGAGAGACCCAGTACTTC.